The present T cell receptor beta chain was sequenced within a study of early T cells in non-severe SARS-CoV-2 infection. About the study: Bulk RNA isolated from unsorted whole blood underwent sequencing; chains were not paired.

Germline assignment: CDR1 SGHTS and CDR2 YDEGEE. V was pared by 1 base and J by 0 bases, with 8 bases between. The length of the CDR3 is 14 residues. Using its own MiXCR run on the 5' RACE reads, TCRdb lists one record per CDR3 protein. The sample includes some 35,000 distinct CDR3 sequences, less than 7% of them seen just once. This clonotype showed up many times. The sequence was collected from an adult who was a healthcare worker with PCR-confirmed SARS-CoV-2 infection or an uninfected control (not recorded which). The sample in question was whole blood, obtained at baseline. V is TRBV5-8 and J is TRBJ2-7; no clear D. CDR3 protein: CASSLSPNSYEQYF. The CDR3 DNA is TGTGCCAGCAGCTTGTCCCCCAACTCCTACGAGCAGTACTTC.